Each of the 9 T cell receptor beta chains below was sequenced from the same sample in a study of blood T cell repertoires in COVID-19. Repertoires were generated with immunoSEQ multiplex PCR, while TCRdb's copy carries only in-frame clones and drops some. The data show around 140,000 clones, more than 70% seen once. Sequenced: peripheral blood. Every receptor here comes from a man aged 55 to 70 with acute or convalescent COVID-19.

The chain is built from TRBV27 and TRBJ2-5, with D hard to call. V shed 3 bases and J shed 5 bases, with 10 bases lying between them. Germline CDR1 is MNHEY and CDR2 is SMNVEV (reference sequence). This CDR3 comprises 13 residues. CDR3 nucleotides: TGTGCCAGCAGTTTTCGACTTTGGGAGACCCAGTACTTC. Its translation is CASSFRLWETQYF.

The chain employs TRBV27 and TRBJ1-5; no clear D. The CDR3 is 12 residues long. The V end was cut by 9 bases, the J end by 0 bases, with 6 bases between. Germline V gives CDR1 MNHEY, CDR2 SMNVEV (reference sequence). CDR3 sequence: CASSVSNQPQHF. CDR3 DNA: TGTGCCAGTTCAGTTAGCAATCAGCCCCAGCATTTT.

This clone was seen only a few times. V usage is TRBV21-1 and J usage is TRBJ1-6. TRBV21-1 is an annotated pseudogene. This CDR3 spans 18 amino acids. Written as DNA, the CDR3 is TGTGCCCTACTGGGCGGACTCGCGTCGAGCTCCTATAATTCACCCCTCCACTTT. Protein product: CALLGGLASSSYNSPLHF.

The chain has TRBV24-1 and TRBJ2-7, with 9 bases lining up with TRBD1. Per the germline V gene, CDR1 is KGHDR and CDR2 is SFDVKD. The CDR3 spans 15 residues. V was pared by 4 bases and J by 3 bases, with 6 bases of the junction left unmatched. The DNA of the CDR3 is TGTGCCACCAGTGACAGACGACAGGGGGTCTACGAGCAGTACTTC. Translation: CATSDRRQGVYEQYF.

The rearrangement uses TRBV2 and TRBJ1-6; TRBD1 matches at 8 bases. The CDR3 contains 16 residues. Germline V gene sequence: CDR1 SNHLY, CDR2 FYNNEI. DNA of the CDR3: TGTGGCGTGGGCGGACAGGGCAGGAAGGAAAGTTCACCCCTCCACTTT. This encodes CGVGGQGRKESSPLHF.

The J gene is TRBJ2-1, the V gene TRBV12-5; possible D gene TRBD1, 6 bases. CDR1 is LGHNT and CDR2 is FRNRAP in the germline V gene. V lost 0 bases and J 2 bases, leaving 8 bases between the germline ends. The CDR3 loop spans 15 amino acids. CDR3 nucleotides: TGTGCTAGTGGTTTGGTACAGGGACCCTACAATGAGCAGTTCTTC. Translated: CASGLVQGPYNEQFF.

The chain uses TRBV27 and TRBJ2-1; the match to TRBD2 covers 7 bases. Looked up from germline, CDR1 is MNHEY and CDR2 is SMNVEV (reference sequence). This CDR3 contains 16 residues. The ends lost 1 base at V and 4 bases at J; junction bases unmatched: 7. The DNA for the CDR3 is TGTGCCAGCAGTTTATTGAGGGAGGGCAGTTACAATGAGCAGTTCTTC. Translating gives CASSLLREGSYNEQFF.

The CDR3 loop reads CASNAGQGVEQYF. CDR3 sequence (DNA): TGTGCCAGCAACGCGGGGCAGGGGGTCGAGCAGTACTTC. This sequence joins TRBV27 and TRBJ2-7; weak D call: TRBD1 (7 bases). CDR1 and CDR2 from the germline V gene are MNHEY and SMNVEV (reference sequence). Trimming left V 7 bases short and J 6 bases short, with 16 bases between. This CDR3 is 13 amino acids long.

This rearrangement joins TRBV6-2 or TRBV6-3 to TRBJ1-2; D uncertain. The germline V and J ends were trimmed by 5 bases and 0 bases, with 7 bases remaining between them. Germline loops: CDR1 MNHEY, CDR2 SVGEGT. The length of the CDR3 is 13 residues. CDR3 sequence: CASSQSANYGYTF. CDR3 DNA sequence: TGTGCCAGCAGTCAGAGCGCTAACTATGGCTACACCTTC.